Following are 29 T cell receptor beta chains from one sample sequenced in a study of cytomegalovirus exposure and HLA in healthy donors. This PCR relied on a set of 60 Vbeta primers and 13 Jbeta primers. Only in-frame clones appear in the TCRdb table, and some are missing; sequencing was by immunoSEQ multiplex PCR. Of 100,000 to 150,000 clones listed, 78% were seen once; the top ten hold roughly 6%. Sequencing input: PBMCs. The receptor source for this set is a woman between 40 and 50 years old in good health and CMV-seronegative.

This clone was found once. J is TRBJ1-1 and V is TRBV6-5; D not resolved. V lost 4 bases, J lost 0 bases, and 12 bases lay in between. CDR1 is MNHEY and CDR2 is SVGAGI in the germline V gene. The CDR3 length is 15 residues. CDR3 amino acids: CASSSGLLMNTEAFF. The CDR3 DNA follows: TGTGCCAGCAGTTCAGGACTTTTAATGAACACTGAAGCTTTCTTT.

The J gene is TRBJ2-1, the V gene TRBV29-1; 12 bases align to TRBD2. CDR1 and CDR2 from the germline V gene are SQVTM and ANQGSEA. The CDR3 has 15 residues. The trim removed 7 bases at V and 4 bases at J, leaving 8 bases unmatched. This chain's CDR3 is CSARTGLAGYNEQFF. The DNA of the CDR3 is TGCAGCGCTAGGACAGGACTAGCGGGATACAATGAGCAGTTCTTC.

The CDR3 DNA reads as TGTGCCAGCAGTTTATACCTTGGCTCAACTAATGAAAAACTGTTTTTT. Translating it yields CASSLYLGSTNEKLFF. The chain is built from TRBV27 and TRBJ1-4, with D unresolved. The CDR3 has 16 residues. Germline V gene lookup returns CDR1 MNHEY and CDR2 SMNVEV (reference sequence). V was clipped by 1 base and J by 0 bases, with 9 bases between them.

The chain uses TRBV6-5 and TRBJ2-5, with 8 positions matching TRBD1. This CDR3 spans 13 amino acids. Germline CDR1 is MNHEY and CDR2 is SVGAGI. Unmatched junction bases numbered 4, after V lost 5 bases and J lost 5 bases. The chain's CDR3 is CASSQGARETQYF. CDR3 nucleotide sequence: TGTGCCAGCAGTCAGGGGGCGCGTGAGACCCAGTACTTC.

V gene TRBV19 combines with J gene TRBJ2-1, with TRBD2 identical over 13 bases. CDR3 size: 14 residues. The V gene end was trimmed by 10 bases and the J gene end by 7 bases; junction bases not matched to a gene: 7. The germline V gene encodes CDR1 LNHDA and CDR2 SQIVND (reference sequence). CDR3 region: CATKLTSGRNEQFF. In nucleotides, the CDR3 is TGTGCCACTAAATTGACTAGCGGGAGGAATGAGCAGTTCTTC.

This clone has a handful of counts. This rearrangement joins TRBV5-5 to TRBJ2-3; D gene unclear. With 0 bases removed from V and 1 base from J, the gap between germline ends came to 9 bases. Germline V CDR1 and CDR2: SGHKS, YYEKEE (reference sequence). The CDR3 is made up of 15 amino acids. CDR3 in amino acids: CASSLVTPGTDTQYF. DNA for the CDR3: TGTGCCAGCAGCTTGGTTACCCCGGGCACAGATACGCAGTATTTT.

In DNA form, the CDR3 reads TGTGCCAGCAGCTGGGGCTCGGGGGTCTTATACGAGCAGTACTTC. It encodes CASSWGSGVLYEQYF. The chain joins TRBV5-6 to TRBJ2-5; the D gene is possibly TRBD2 (6 bases). The closer fit of TRBJ2-7 to the DNA end suggests the J call may be wrong. The CDR3 has 15 residues. Per germline, CDR1 SGHDT and CDR2 YYEEEE.

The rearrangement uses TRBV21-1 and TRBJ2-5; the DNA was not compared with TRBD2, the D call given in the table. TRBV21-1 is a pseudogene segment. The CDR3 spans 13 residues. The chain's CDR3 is CASAPGGGETQYF. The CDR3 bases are TGTGCCAGCGCCCCTGGGGGGGGAGAGACCCAGTACTTC.

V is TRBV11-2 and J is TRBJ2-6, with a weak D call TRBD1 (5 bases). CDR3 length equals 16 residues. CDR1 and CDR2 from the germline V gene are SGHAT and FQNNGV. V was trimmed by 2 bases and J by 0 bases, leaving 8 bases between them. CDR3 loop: CASSLNRISGANVLTF. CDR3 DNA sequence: TGTGCCAGCAGCTTAAACAGGATCTCTGGGGCCAACGTCCTGACTTTC.

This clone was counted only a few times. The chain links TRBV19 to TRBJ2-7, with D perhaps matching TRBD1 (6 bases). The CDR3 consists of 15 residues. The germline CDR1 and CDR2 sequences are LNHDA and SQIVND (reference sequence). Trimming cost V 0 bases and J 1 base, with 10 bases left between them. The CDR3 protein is CASSIDRRGSYEQYF. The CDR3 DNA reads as TGTGCCAGTAGTATAGATCGCAGGGGATCCTACGAGCAGTACTTC. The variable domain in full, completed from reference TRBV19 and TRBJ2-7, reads DGGITQSPKYLFRKEGQNVTLSCEQNLNHDAMYWYRQDPGQGLRLIYYSQIVNDFQKGDIAEGYSVSREKKESFPLTVTSAQKNPTAFYLCASSIDRRGSYEQYFGPGTRLTVT.

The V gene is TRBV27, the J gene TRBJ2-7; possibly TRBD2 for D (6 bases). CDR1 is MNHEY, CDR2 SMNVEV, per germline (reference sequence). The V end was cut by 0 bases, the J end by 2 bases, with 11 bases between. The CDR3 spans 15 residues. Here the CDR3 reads CASSLSGGVAYEQYF. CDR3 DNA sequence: TGTGCCAGCAGTTTATCTGGCGGGGTAGCCTACGAGCAGTACTTC.

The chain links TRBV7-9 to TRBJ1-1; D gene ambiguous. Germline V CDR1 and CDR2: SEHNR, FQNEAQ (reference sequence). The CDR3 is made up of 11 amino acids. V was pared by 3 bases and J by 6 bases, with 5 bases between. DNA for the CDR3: TGTGCCAGCAGCTTCGGGTCTGAAGCTTTCTTT. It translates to CASSFGSEAFF.

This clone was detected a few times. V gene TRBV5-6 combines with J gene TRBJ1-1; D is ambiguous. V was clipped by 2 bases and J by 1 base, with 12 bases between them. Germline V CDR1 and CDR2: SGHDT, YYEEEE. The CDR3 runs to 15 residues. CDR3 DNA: TGTGCCAGCAGCTTTTGGGCACTCACGAACACTGAAGCTTTCTTT. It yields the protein CASSFWALTNTEAFF.

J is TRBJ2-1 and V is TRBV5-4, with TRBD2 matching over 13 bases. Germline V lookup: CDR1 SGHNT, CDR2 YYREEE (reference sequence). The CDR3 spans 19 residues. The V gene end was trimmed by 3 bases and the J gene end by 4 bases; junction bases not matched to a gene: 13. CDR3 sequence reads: CASSSDTSGGGGGYNEQFF. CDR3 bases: TGTGCCAGCAGCTCGGACACTAGCGGGGGGGGCGGGGGGTACAATGAGCAGTTCTTC.

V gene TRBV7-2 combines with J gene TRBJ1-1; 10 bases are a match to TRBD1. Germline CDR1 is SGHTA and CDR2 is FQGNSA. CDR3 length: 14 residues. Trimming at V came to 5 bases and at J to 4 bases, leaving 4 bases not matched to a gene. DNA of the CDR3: TGTGCCAGCAGCGAACGGACAGGGGGCACTGAAGCTTTCTTT. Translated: CASSERTGGTEAFF.

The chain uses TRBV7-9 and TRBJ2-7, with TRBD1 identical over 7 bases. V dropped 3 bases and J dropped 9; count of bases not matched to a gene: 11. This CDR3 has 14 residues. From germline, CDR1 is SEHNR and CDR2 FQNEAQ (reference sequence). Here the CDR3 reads CASSLTGTVPGQYF. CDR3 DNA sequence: TGTGCCAGCAGCTTGACCGGGACAGTGCCTGGGCAGTACTTC.

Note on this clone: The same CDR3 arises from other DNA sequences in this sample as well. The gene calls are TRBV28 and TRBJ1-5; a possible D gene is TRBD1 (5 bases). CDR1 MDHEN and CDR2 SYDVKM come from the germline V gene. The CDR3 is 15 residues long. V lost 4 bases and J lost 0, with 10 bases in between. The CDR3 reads CASSSYRYSNQPQHF. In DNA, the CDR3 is TGTGCCAGCAGTTCCTACAGGTATAGCAATCAGCCCCAGCATTTT.

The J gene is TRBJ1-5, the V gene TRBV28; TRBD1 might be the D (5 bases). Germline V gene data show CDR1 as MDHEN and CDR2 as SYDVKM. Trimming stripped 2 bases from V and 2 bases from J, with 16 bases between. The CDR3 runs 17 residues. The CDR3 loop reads CASSLAGLQNGNQPQHF. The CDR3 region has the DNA TGTGCCAGCAGTTTAGCGGGACTTCAAAATGGCAATCAGCCCCAGCATTTT.

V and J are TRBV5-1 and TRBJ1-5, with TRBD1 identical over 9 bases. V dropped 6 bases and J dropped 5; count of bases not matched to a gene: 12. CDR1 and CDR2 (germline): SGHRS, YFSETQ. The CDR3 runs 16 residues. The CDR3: CASMTPGQGIYQPQHF. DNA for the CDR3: TGCGCCAGCATGACCCCGGGACAGGGAATTTATCAGCCCCAGCATTTT.

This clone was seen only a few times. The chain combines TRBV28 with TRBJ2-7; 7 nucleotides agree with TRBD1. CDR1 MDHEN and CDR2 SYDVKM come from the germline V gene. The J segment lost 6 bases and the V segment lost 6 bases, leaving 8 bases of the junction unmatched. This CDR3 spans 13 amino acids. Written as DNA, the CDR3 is TGTGCCAGCAGAGGGACAGCCACCTCCGAGCAGTACTTC. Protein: CASRGTATSEQYF. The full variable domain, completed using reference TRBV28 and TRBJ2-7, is DVKVTQSSRYLVKRTGEKVFLECVQDMDHENMFWYRQDPGLGLRLIYFSYDVKMKEKGDIPEGYSVSREKKERFSLILESASTNQTSMYLCASRGTATSEQYFGPGTRLTVT.

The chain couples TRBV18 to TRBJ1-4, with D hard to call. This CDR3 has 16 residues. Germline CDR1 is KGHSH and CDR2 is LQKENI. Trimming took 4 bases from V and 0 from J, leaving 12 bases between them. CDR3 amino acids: CASSRSRGSTNEKLFF. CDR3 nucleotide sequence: TGTGCCAGCTCACGGTCGCGGGGTTCAACTAATGAAAAACTGTTTTTT.

The CDR3: CASSLGPSGSLGYEQYF. The CDR3 DNA is TGTGCCAGCAGCTTAGGTCCTAGCGGGAGTCTCGGCTACGAGCAGTACTTC. The chain employs TRBV7-8 and TRBJ2-7, with 10 bases fitting TRBD2. Trimming at V came to 1 base and at J to 3 bases, leaving 9 bases not matched to a gene. The CDR3 has 17 residues. CDR1 and CDR2 from the germline V gene are SGHVS and FQNEAQ.

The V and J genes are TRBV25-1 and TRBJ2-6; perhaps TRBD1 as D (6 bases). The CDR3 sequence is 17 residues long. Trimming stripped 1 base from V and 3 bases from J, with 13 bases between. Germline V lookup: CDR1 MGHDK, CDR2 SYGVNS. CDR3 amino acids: CASSELGGRSGANVLTF. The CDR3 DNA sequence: TGTGCCAGCAGTGAATTAGGGGGACGGAGTGGGGCCAACGTCCTGACTTTC. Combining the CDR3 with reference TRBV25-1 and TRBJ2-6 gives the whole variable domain EADIYQTPRYLVIGTGKKITLECSQTMGHDKMYWYQQDPGMELHLIHYSYGVNSTEKGDLSSESTVSRIRTEHFPLTLESARPSHTSQYLCASSELGGRSGANVLTFGAGSRLTVL.

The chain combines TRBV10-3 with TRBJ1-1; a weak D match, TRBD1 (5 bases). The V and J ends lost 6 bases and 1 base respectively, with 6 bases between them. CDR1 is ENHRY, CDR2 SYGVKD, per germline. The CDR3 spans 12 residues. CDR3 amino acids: CAIRTANTEAFF. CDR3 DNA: TGTGCCATCAGGACAGCGAACACTGAAGCTTTCTTT.

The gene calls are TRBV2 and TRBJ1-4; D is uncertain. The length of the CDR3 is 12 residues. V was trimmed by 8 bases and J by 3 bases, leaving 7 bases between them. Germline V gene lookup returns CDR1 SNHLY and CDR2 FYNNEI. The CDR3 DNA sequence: TGTGCCAGCCATTCCCCTAATGAAAAACTGTTTTTT. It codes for CASHSPNEKLFF.

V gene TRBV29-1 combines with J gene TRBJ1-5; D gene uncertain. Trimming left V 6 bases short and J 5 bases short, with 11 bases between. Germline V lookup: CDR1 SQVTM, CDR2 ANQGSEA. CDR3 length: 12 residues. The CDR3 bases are TGCAGCGTATCCGAAAGCGATCAGCCCCAGCATTTT. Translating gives CSVSESDQPQHF. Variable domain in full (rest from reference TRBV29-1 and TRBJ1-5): SAVISQKPSRDICQRGTSLTIQCQVDSQVTMMFWYRQQPGQSLTLIATANQGSEATYESGFVIDKFPISRPNLTFSTLTVSNMSPEDSSIYLCSVSESDQPQHFGDGTRLSIL.

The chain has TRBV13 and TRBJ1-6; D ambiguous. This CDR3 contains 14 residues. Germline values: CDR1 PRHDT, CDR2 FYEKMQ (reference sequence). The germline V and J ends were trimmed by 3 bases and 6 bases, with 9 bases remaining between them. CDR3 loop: CASSFWGANSPLHF. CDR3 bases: TGTGCCAGCAGCTTTTGGGGAGCTAATTCACCCCTCCACTTT.

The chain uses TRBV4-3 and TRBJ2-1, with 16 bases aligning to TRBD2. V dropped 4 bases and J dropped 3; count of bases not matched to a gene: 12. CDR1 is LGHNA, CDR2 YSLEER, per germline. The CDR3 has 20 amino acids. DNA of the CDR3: TGCGCCAGCAGCCGACTCGGGACTAGCGGGAGGGCTCGAAACTACAATGAGCAGTTCTTC. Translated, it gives CASSRLGTSGRARNYNEQFF.

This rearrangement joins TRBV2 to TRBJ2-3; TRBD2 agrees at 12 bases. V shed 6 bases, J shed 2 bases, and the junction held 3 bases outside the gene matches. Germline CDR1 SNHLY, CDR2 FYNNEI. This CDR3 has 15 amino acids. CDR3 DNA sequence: TGTGCCAGCAGGGGACTAGCGGGTAACACAGATACGCAGTATTTT. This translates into CASRGLAGNTDTQYF.